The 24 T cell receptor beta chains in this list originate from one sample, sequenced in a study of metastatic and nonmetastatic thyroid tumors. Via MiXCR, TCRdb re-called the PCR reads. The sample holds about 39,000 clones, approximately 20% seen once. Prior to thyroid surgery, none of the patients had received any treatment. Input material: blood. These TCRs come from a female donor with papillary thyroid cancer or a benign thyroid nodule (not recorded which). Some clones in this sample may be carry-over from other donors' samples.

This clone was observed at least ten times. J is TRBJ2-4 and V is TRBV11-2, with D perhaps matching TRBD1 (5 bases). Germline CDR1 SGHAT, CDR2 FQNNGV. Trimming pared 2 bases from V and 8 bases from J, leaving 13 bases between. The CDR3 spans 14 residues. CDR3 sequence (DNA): TGTGCCAGCAGCTTAATGGGGTTCAGGGACATTCAGTACTTC. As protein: CASSLMGFRDIQYF.

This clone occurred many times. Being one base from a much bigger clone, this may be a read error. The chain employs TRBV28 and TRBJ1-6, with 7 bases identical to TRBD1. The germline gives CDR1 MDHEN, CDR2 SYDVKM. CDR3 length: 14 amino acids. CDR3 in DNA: TGTGCCGGCAGGGGGTCGGGGGTAGATTCACCCCTCCACTTT. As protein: CAGRGSGVDSPLHF.

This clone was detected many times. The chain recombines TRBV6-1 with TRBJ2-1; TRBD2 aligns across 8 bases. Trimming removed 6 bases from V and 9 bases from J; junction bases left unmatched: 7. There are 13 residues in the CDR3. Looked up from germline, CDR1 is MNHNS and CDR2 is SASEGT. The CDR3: CASRPGLEVEQFF. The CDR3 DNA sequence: TGTGCCAGCAGGCCGGGACTAGAGGTTGAGCAGTTCTTC.

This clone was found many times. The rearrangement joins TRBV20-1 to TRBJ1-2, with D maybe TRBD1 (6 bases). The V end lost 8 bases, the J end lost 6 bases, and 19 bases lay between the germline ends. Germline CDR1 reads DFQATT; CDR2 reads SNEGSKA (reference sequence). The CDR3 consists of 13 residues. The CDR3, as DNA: TGCAGTCCAGGGGACGGAAAAAGGGATGGCTACACCTTC. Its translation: CSPGDGKRDGYTF.

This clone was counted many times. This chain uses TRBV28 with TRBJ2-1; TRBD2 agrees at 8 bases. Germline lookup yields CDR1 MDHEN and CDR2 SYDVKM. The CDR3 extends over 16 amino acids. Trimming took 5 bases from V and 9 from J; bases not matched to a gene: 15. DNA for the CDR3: TGTGCCAGCAGTCCCGGGGGTGCGGGAGGCCCCGTTGAGCAGTTCTTC. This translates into CASSPGGAGGPVEQFF.

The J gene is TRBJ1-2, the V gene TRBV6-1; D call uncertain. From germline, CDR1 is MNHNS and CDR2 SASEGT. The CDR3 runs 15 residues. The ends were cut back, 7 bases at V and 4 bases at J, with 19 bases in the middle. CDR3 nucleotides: TGTGCCAGCAAACCCTACTGGGGTTACGTCTATGGCTACACCTTC. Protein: CASKPYWGYVYGYTF.

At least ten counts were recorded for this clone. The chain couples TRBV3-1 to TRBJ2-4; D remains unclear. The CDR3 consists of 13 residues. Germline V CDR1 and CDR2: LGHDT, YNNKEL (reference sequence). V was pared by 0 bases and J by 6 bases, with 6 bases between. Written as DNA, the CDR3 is TGTGCCAGCAGCCAAGATGCTGTAAACATTCAGTACTTC. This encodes CASSQDAVNIQYF.

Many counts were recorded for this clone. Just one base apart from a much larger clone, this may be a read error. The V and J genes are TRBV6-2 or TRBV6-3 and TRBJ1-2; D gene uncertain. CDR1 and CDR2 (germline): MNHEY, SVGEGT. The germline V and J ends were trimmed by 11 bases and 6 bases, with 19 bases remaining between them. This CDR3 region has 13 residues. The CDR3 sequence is CAGTLMGSHGYTF. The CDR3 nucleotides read TGTGCCGGCACCCTAATGGGGTCGCATGGCTACACCTTC.

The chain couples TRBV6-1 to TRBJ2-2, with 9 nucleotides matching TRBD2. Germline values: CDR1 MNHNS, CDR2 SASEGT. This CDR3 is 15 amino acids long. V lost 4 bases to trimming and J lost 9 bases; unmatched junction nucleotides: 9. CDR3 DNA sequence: TGTGCCAGCAGTGCATTAGCGGGAGAGACCTGGGAGCTGTTTTTT. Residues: CASSALAGETWELFF.

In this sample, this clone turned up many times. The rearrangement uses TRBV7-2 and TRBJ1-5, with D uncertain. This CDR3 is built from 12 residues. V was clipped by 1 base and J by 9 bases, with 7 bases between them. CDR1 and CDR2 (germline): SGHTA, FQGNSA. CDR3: CASSLGNGPQHF. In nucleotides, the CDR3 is TGTGCCAGCAGCTTAGGCAATGGGCCCCAGCATTTT.

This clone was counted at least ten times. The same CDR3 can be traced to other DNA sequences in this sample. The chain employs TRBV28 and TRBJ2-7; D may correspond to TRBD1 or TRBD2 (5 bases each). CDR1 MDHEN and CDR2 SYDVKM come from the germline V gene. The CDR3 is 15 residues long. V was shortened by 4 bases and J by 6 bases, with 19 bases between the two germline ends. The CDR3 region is CASSSPSGARGEQYF. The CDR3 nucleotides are TGTGCCAGCAGTTCCCCATCCGGGGCCCGCGGCGAGCAGTACTTC.

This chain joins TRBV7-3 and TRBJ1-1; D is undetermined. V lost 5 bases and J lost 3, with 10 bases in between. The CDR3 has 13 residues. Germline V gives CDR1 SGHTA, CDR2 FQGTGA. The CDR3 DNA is TGTGCCAGCAGCCGGCGACGGGACACTGAAGCTTTCTTT. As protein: CASSRRRDTEAFF.

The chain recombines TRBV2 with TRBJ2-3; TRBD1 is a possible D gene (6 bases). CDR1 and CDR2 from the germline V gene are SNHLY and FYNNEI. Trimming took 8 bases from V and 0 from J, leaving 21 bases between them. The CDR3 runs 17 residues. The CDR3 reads CASRRQDMETSTDTQYF. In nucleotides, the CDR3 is TGTGCCAGCCGGCGACAGGATATGGAGACTAGCACAGATACGCAGTATTTT.

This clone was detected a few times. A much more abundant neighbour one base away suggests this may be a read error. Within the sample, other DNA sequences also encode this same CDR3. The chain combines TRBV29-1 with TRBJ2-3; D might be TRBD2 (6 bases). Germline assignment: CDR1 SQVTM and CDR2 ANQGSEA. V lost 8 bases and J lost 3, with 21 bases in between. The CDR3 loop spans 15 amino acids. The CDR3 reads CSTQVGLLSTDTQYF. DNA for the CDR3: TGCAGCACTCAAGTGGGACTCCTATCAACAGATACGCAGTATTTT.

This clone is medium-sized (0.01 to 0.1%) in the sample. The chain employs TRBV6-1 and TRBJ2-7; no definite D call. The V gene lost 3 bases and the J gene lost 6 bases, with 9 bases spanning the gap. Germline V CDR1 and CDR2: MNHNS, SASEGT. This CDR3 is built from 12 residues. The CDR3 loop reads CASSDRTGEQYF. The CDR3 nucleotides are TGTGCCAGCAGTGACAGGACCGGCGAGCAGTACTTC.

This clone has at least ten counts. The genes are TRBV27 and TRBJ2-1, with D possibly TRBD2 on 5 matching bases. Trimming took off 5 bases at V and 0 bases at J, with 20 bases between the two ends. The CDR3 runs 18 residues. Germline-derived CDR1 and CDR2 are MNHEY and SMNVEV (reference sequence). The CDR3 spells CASSNFEGFFSSYNEQFF. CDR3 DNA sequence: TGTGCCAGCAGTAATTTCGAGGGCTTCTTTAGCTCCTACAATGAGCAGTTCTTC.

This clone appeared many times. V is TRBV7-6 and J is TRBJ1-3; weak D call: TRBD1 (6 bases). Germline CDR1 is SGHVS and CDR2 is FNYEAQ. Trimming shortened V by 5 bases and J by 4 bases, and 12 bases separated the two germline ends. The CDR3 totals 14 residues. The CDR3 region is CASSHWGLGNTIYF. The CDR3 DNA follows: TGTGCCAGCAGCCACTGGGGGCTGGGAAACACCATATATTTT.

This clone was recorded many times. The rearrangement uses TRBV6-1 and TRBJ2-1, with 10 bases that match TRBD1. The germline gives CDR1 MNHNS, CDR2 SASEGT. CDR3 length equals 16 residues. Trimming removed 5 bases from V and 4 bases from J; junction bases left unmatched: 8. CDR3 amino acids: CASSTLPGQGYNEQFF. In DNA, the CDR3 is TGTGCCAGCAGTACCCTACCGGGACAGGGGTACAATGAGCAGTTCTTC.

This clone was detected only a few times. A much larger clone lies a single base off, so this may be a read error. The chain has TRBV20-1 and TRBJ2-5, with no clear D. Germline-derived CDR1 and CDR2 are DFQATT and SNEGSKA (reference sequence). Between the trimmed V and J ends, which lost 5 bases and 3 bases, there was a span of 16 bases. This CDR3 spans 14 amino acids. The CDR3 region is CSAAWSPVEETQYF. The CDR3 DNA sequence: TGCAGTGCTGCCTGGTCTCCTGTGGAAGAGACCCAGTACTTC.

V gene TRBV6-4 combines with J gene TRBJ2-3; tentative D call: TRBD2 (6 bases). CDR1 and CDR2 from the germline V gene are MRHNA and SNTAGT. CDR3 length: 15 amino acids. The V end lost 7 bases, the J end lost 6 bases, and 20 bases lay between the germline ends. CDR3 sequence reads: CASNPSVSGADTQYF. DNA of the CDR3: TGTGCCAGCAATCCTAGCGTGAGTGGGGCGGATACGCAGTATTTT.

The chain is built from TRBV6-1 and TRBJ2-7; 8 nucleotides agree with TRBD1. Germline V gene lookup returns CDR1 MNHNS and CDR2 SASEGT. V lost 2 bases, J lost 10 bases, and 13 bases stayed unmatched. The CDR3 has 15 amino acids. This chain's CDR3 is CASSEQGARKGIQYF. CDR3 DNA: TGTGCCAGCAGTGAACAGGGGGCGCGTAAGGGGATCCAGTACTTC.

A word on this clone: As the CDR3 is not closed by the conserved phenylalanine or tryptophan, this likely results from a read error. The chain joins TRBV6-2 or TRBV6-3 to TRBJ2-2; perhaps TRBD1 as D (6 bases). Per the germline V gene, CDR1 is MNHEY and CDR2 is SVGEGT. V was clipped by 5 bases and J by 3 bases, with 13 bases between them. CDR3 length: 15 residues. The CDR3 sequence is CASSTVTGDTGELFS. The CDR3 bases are TGTGCCAGCAGTACCGTGACAGGTGACACCGGGGAGCTGTTTTCT.

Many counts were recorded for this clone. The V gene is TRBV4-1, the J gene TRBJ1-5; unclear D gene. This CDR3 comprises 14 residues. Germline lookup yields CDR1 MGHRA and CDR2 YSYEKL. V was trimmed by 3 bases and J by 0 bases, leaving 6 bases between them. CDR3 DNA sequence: TGCGCCAGCAGCCATGTCGGTAGCAATCAGCCCCAGCATTTT. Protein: CASSHVGSNQPQHF.

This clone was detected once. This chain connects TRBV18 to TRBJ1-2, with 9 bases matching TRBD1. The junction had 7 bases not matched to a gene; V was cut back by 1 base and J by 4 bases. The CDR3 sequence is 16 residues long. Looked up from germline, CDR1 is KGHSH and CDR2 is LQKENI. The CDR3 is CASSPLDETGGYGYTF. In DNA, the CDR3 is TGTGCCAGCTCACCACTCGACGAGACAGGGGGCTATGGCTACACCTTC.